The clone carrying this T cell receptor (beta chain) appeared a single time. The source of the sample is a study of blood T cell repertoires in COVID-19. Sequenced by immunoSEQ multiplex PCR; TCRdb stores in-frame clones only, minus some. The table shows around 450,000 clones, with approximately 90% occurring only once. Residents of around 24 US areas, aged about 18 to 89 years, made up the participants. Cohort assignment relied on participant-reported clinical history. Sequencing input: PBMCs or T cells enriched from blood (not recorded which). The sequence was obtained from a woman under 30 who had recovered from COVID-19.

CDR3 nucleotide sequence: TGTGCCAGCAGCCCGTTTTTCGGGTTCAATCAGCCCCAGCATTTT. Its protein product is CASSPFFGFNQPQHF. J is TRBJ1-5 and V is TRBV6-5, with D uncertain. CDR1 and CDR2 (germline): MNHEY, SVGAGI. V was cut by 6 bases and J by 3 bases, with 15 bases left in between. This CDR3 contains 15 residues.